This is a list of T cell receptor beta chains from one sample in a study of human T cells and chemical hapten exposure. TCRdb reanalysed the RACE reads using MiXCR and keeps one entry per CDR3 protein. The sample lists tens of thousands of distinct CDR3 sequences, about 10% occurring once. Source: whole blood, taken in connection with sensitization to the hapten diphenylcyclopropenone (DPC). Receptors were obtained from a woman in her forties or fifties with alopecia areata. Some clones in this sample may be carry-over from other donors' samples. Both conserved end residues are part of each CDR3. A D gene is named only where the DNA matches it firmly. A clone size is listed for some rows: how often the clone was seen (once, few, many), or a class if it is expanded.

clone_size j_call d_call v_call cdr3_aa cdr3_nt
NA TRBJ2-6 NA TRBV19 CASSISGTGANVLTF TGTGCCAGTAGTATATCCGGGACTGGGGCCAACGTCCTGACTTTC
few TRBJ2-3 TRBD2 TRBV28 CASSASAGGTNTDTQYF TGTGCCAGCAGTGCCTCAGCGGGAGGGACAAACACAGATACGCAGTATTTT
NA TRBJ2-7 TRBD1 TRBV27 CASSIGTVSSYEQYF TGTGCCAGCAGTATCGGGACAGTCAGCTCCTACGAGCAGTACTTC
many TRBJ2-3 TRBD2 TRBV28 CASSFLAQERPRSGADTQYF TGTGCCAGCAGTTTCTTGGCGCAGGAAAGGCCCCGCAGCGGGGCAGATACGCAGTATTTT
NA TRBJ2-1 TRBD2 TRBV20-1 CSASLPSGYNEQFF TGCAGTGCCTCGCTGCCTAGCGGCTACAATGAGCAGTTCTTC
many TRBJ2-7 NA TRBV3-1 CASSKGNYEQYF TGTGCCAGCAGCAAGGGGAATTACGAGCAGTACTTC
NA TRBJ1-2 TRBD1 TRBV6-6 CASSYGEGGEGYGYTF TGTGCCAGCAGTTACGGGGAAGGGGGCGAGGGCTATGGCTACACCTTC
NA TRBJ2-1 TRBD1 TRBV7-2 CASSPGQGRNNEQFF TGTGCCAGCAGCCCGGGACAGGGGAGGAACAATGAGCAGTTCTTC
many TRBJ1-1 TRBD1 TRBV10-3 CAISGGQGSEAFF TGTGCCATCAGTGGGGGACAGGGGAGTGAAGCTTTCTTT
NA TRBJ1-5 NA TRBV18 CASSGVYGQPQHF TGTGCCAGCTCCGGGGTTTATGGTCAGCCCCAGCATTTT